One sample yielded the 15 T cell receptor beta chains listed below, sequenced in a study of CD8 T cells in Susac syndrome. With random hexamers, reverse transcription was performed on roughly 0.5 to 1 ug of RNA. TCRdb recomputed calls from the immunoSEQ multiplex PCR reads with MiXCR, one row per CDR3 protein. The sample carries about 140,000 distinct CDR3 sequences, approximately 95% recorded once. Input material: CD4+ T cells from PBMCs. These receptors were obtained from a human donor with multiple sclerosis.

The chain recombines TRBV7-3 with TRBJ2-2; D is undetermined. The CDR3 has 16 amino acids. Deletions cut 5 bases from V and 0 bases from J, with 13 bases between. The V gene's germline CDR1 is SGHTA and CDR2 FQGTGA. The CDR3 loop is CASSQGGNANTGELFF. In nucleotides, the CDR3 is TGTGCCAGCAGCCAAGGCGGAAACGCGAACACCGGGGAGCTGTTTTTT.

This chain links TRBV3-1 with TRBJ1-4; D remains ambiguous. The V end was cut by 4 bases, the J end by 5 bases, with 11 bases between. The CDR3 extends over 14 amino acids. Germline V gene data show CDR1 as LGHDT and CDR2 as YNNKEL (reference sequence). The CDR3 is CASSLSDTNEKLFF. DNA of the CDR3: TGTGCCAGCAGCCTTTCCGACACCAATGAAAAACTGTTTTTT.

This chain uses TRBV27 with TRBJ2-4, with a tentative D call TRBD1 (5 bases). The CDR3 is 17 amino acids. Trimming cost V 3 bases and J 3 bases, with 18 bases left between them. Germline CDR1 reads MNHEY; CDR2 reads SMNVEV (reference sequence). CDR3 nucleotide sequence: TGTGCCAGCAGTTTCACCGCGCATAGGGGTGTCAAAAACATTCAGTACTTC. This encodes CASSFTAHRGVKNIQYF.

The chain has TRBV19 and TRBJ1-5; TRBD1 is a possible D gene (6 bases). Germline lookup yields CDR1 LNHDA and CDR2 SQIVND (reference sequence). The germline V and J ends were trimmed by 3 bases and 5 bases, with 14 bases remaining between them. This CDR3 region has 15 residues. CDR3 DNA: TGTGCCAGTAGTATTCAGTCACAGGGCGATCAGCCCCAGCATTTT. Protein product: CASSIQSQGDQPQHF.

The chain combines TRBV10-3 with TRBJ2-1, with 7 bases lining up with TRBD2. There are 15 residues in the CDR3. The germline V gene encodes CDR1 ENHRY and CDR2 SYGVKD. The trim removed 2 bases at V and 2 bases at J, leaving 3 bases unmatched. The CDR3 spells CAISEASGAYNEQFF. In DNA, the CDR3 is TGTGCCATCAGTGAGGCTAGCGGAGCCTACAATGAGCAGTTCTTC.

The J gene is TRBJ2-7, the V gene TRBV7-2; 7 positions match TRBD1. This CDR3 region has 14 residues. The V and J ends lost 5 bases and 2 bases, in that order; junction bases with no gene match: 6. Per the germline V gene, CDR1 is SGHTA and CDR2 is FQGNSA. In DNA, the CDR3 is TGTGCCAGCAGCCCCTACAGGGGACCCTACGAGCAGTACTTC. It translates to CASSPYRGPYEQYF.

V gene TRBV6-5 combines with J gene TRBJ1-2; D is perhaps TRBD1 (6 bases). Germline CDR1 MNHEY, CDR2 SVGAGI. This CDR3 has 13 residues. The V end was cut by 6 bases, the J end by 4 bases, with 12 bases between. The CDR3 nucleotides read TGTGCCAGCAGACTAGGACAGATCTATGGCTACACCTTC. Translated: CASRLGQIYGYTF.

The chain couples TRBV29-1 to TRBJ1-3; D not certain. The CDR3 is made up of 13 amino acids. Per germline, CDR1 SQVTM and CDR2 ANQGSEA. V lost 5 bases and J lost 0, with 8 bases in between. CDR3 coding DNA: TGCAGCGTTACAGACATCTCTGGAAACACCATATATTTT. The encoded protein is CSVTDISGNTIYF. Using reference TRBV29-1 and TRBJ1-3 for the parts outside the CDR3, the full variable domain is SAVISQKPSRDICQRGTSLTIQCQVDSQVTMMFWYRQQPGQSLTLIATANQGSEATYESGFVIDKFPISRPNLTFSTLTVSNMSPEDSSIYLCSVTDISGNTIYFGEGSWLTVV.

The chain has TRBV7-2 and TRBJ2-3; D gene uncertain. Germline lookup yields CDR1 SGHTA and CDR2 FQGNSA. This CDR3 is 14 amino acids long. With 3 bases removed from V and 3 bases from J, the gap between germline ends came to 10 bases. Here the CDR3 DNA reads TGTGCCAGCAGCTTGCAGCGTATTACAGATACGCAGTATTTT. It yields the protein CASSLQRITDTQYF.

V gene TRBV7-6 combines with J gene TRBJ1-2; D is perhaps TRBD1 (5 bases). Germline-derived CDR1 and CDR2 are SGHVS and FNYEAQ. The V and J ends lost 8 bases and 8 bases respectively, with 12 bases between them. CDR3 length equals 11 residues. The CDR3 here is CASRGGSGYTF. Here the CDR3 DNA reads TGTGCCAGCCGGGGGGGGAGCGGCTACACCTTC.

V gene TRBV20-1 combines with J gene TRBJ1-6; a possible D gene is TRBD1 (6 bases). CDR3 length equals 14 residues. V lost 6 bases, J lost 7 bases, and 16 bases lay in between. The germline gives CDR1 DFQATT, CDR2 SNEGSKA (reference sequence). Written as DNA, the CDR3 is TGCAGTGCCTTCCCCCGACAGGAGAATTCACCCCTCCACTTT. Protein product: CSAFPRQENSPLHF.

The genes are TRBV6-6 and TRBJ2-2, with D maybe TRBD2 (5 bases). The CDR3 spans 13 residues. In germline, CDR1 is MNHNY, CDR2 SVGAGI (reference sequence). Trimming removed 10 bases from V and 6 bases from J, with 15 bases in between. CDR3 sequence reads: CATRTPPAGELFF. The CDR3 DNA follows: TGTGCCACCCGGACTCCTCCGGCCGGGGAGCTGTTTTTT.

This chain joins TRBV3-1 and TRBJ2-1; maybe TRBD1 (5 bases). Germline-derived CDR1 and CDR2 are LGHDT and YNNKEL (reference sequence). The ends were cut back, 4 bases at V and 0 bases at J, with 7 bases in the middle. This CDR3 region has 14 residues. The CDR3 DNA follows: TGTGCCAGCAGCCGGGGCTTCTCCTACAATGAGCAGTTCTTC. Translating gives CASSRGFSYNEQFF.

This clonotype was picked up one time. The chain joins TRBV27 to TRBJ2-7; TRBD1 aligns across 8 bases. This CDR3 contains 15 residues. CDR1 and CDR2 (germline): MNHEY, SMNVEV (reference sequence). V lost 5 bases and J lost 3; bases outside the gene matches: 9. The CDR3 DNA reads TGTGCCAGCAGTCCGGACTCGACAGGGGACTACGAGCAGTACTTC. Translating gives CASSPDSTGDYEQYF.

The chain uses TRBV15 and TRBJ2-7; maybe TRBD2 (5 bases). Trimming left V 1 base short and J 6 bases short, with 13 bases between. The CDR3 runs to 14 residues. Per the germline V gene, CDR1 is LNHNV and CDR2 is YYDKDF (reference sequence). CDR3 coding DNA: TGTGCCACCAGCAGAGGAGAGGGTATGGCCGAGCAGTACTTC. Protein: CATSRGEGMAEQYF. The variable domain in full, completed from reference TRBV15 and TRBJ2-7, reads DAMVIQNPRYQVTQFGKPVTLSCSQTLNHNVMYWYQQKSSQAPKLLFHYYDKDFNNEADTPDNFQSRRPNTSFCFLDIRSPGLGDTAMYLCATSRGEGMAEQYFGPGTRLTVT.